The rows below give T cell receptor beta chains drawn from one sample of a study of shared clonotypes between healthy human individuals. Profiled with immunoSEQ multiplex PCR; TCRdb holds only in-frame clones, not every one. This sample yields fewer than 2.5 million clones, of which 80% to 95% are seen a single time; approximately 0.35% belongs to the top ten. Source material: naive CD4+ T cells from PBMCs. Source of these receptors: a young man in good health. Some clones in this sample may be carry-over from other donors' samples. Both conserved end residues are trimmed from each CDR3. A D gene is named only where the DNA matches it firmly. Not every row has a clone size; where given, it reads once, few, many or a size class.

D gene | clone size | J gene | V gene | CDR3 protein
TRBD2 | NA | TRBJ2-5 | TRBV11-2 | ASSPRTSGGLGETQY
NA | few | TRBJ2-3 | TRBV5-1 | ASSSQGTDTQY
NA | NA | TRBJ2-3 | TRBV9 | ASSVAGSTDTQY
NA | NA | TRBJ1-2 | TRBV4-3 | ASSQGHRYGASNYGYT
NA | NA | TRBJ1-2 | TRBV6-6 | ASDWGANYGYT
NA | NA | TRBJ2-7 | TRBV6-1 | ASGGFAYEQY
TRBD2 | NA | TRBJ2-7 | TRBV9 | ASSAGAGAKEQY
TRBD2 | NA | TRBJ2-1 | TRBV5-1 | ASSYRVAGGTYNEQF
NA | NA | TRBJ2-7 | TRBV15 | ATSRGFWGSSYEQY
NA | NA | TRBJ2-1 | TRBV2 | ASMWAASSYNEQF
TRBD1 | NA | TRBJ1-1 | TRBV5-1 | ASLSGTGNTEAF
TRBD2 | NA | TRBJ2-1 | TRBV14 | ASSHRPGLAEYNEQF
TRBD2 | NA | TRBJ2-2 | TRBV19 | ASSRLAGDGELF
NA | NA | TRBJ2-4 | TRBV5-1 | ASSLAWENIQY
NA | NA | TRBJ2-1 | TRBV7-9 | ASRETTGNEQF
NA | NA | TRBJ1-5 | TRBV9 | ASKRQPQH
NA | NA | TRBJ2-3 | TRBV15 | ATSRDQGFTDTQY
NA | NA | TRBJ2-5 | TRBV9 | ASSAGGGGETQY
TRBD1 | NA | TRBJ2-5 | TRBV5-4 | ASSLGQGGQETQY
NA | NA | TRBJ2-7 | TRBV28 | ASSPSRLGGY
NA | NA | TRBJ1-5 | TRBV28 | ASRTGPSNQPQH
NA | NA | TRBJ2-3 | TRBV5-1 | ASSTHRAADTQY
NA | NA | TRBJ2-1 | TRBV18 | ASSTTTLGDEQF
NA | NA | TRBJ1-5 | TRBV19 | ASSITPEPHQPQH
NA | NA | TRBJ1-5 | TRBV4-1 | ASSQVGGQPQH
TRBD2 | NA | TRBJ2-3 | TRBV18 | ASSPTTSGSTDTQY
NA | NA | TRBJ2-1 | TRBV6-5 | AIKTTSRNEQF
TRBD2 | once | TRBJ2-3 | TRBV7-2 | ASSKTSGGSTDTQY
NA | NA | TRBJ1-4 | TRBV5-4 | ASSPLGGSNEKLF
NA | NA | TRBJ2-2 | TRBV9 | ASSVGSPRPIGELF
NA | NA | TRBJ2-2 | TRBV6-6 | ASRPTSSGELF
NA | NA | TRBJ2-3 | TRBV2 | ASSKRVSGDITDTQY
NA | NA | TRBJ1-1 | TRBV6-1 | ASSEAWNEAF
NA | few | TRBJ2-2 | TRBV7-2 | ASSLNQKRS
NA | NA | TRBJ2-5 | TRBV6-1 | ASTEGERTTQY